A selection of T cell receptor beta chains follows, all from one sample in a study of patients and donors after allogeneic stem cell transplantation. One entry per CDR3 protein, called by TCRdb with MiXCR from the RT-PCR reads. The sample contains about 230,000 distinct CDR3 sequences, less than 15% of which appear only once. Sequencing input: blood, either unsorted or a sorted T cell fraction (not recorded which). The receptor set was obtained from a human donor who was either an allogeneic HSCT recipient or a stem cell or donor lymphocyte infusion donor (not recorded which). It is not recorded whose cells these are; they may come from a transplant donor. Each CDR3 is given with its conserved first and last residue. D genes are given only for firm matches. A clone size is listed for some rows: how often the clone was seen (once, few, many), or a class if it is expanded.

j_call: TRBJ2-2
d_call: .
clone_size: many
v_call: TRBV5-1
cdr3_nt: TGCGCCAGCAGCTTGGATACTAGTGATGGGGCCGGGGAGCTGTTTTTT
cdr3_aa: CASSLDTSDGAGELFF

j_call: TRBJ2-2
d_call: .
clone_size: .
v_call: TRBV9
cdr3_nt: TGTGCCAGCAGCGTGATTTCGACCGGGGAGCTGTTTTTT
cdr3_aa: CASSVISTGELFF

j_call: TRBJ1-2
d_call: .
clone_size: few
v_call: TRBV7-9
cdr3_nt: TGTGCCAGCAGCCCCGACGCCCTTGTTTACTATGGCTACACCTTC
cdr3_aa: CASSPDALVYYGYTF

j_call: TRBJ2-7
d_call: .
clone_size: .
v_call: TRBV20-1
cdr3_nt: TGCAGTGCTAGAGGCGGGAAAGACACTTCCATCTACGAGCAGTACTTC
cdr3_aa: CSARGGKDTSIYEQYF

j_call: TRBJ1-2
d_call: .
clone_size: .
v_call: TRBV5-4
cdr3_nt: TGTGCCAGCAGCTTGGAAAGGGGTTGGGGCTACACCTTC
cdr3_aa: CASSLERGWGYTF

j_call: TRBJ2-5
d_call: .
clone_size: many
v_call: TRBV12-3/TRBV12-4
cdr3_nt: TGTGCCAGCAGTTTAGACCAGGGGCAAGAGACCCAGTACTTC
cdr3_aa: CASSLDQGQETQYF

j_call: TRBJ1-2
d_call: .
clone_size: many
v_call: TRBV2
cdr3_nt: TGTGCCAGCAGTCTCGCGGCGCTAACTATGGGCTACACCTTC
cdr3_aa: CASSLAALTMGYTF

j_call: TRBJ2-5
d_call: TRBD2
clone_size: few
v_call: TRBV20-1
cdr3_nt: TGCAGTGCCACTCTAGCGGGTGTACAAGAGACCCAGTACTTC
cdr3_aa: CSATLAGVQETQYF

j_call: TRBJ2-1
d_call: .
clone_size: .
v_call: TRBV7-2
cdr3_nt: TGTGCCAGCAGCTCCGCCTATAGCAATGAGCAGTTCTTC
cdr3_aa: CASSSAYSNEQFF

j_call: TRBJ1-5
d_call: .
clone_size: few
v_call: TRBV23-1
cdr3_nt: TGCGCCAGCAGTCACCCGGACGATAGCAATCAGCCCCAGCATTTT
cdr3_aa: CASSHPDDSNQPQHF

j_call: TRBJ1-5
d_call: .
clone_size: few
v_call: TRBV30
cdr3_nt: TGTGCCTGGAGTGTACCCGCGGGGACCATAACAAGCAATCAGCCCCAGCATTTT
cdr3_aa: CAWSVPAGTITSNQPQHF

j_call: TRBJ2-1
d_call: TRBD2
clone_size: .
v_call: TRBV20-1
cdr3_nt: TGCAGTGCCTATAGCGGGGGCTTCCTCTCCTACAATGAGCAGTTCTTC
cdr3_aa: CSAYSGGFLSYNEQFF

j_call: TRBJ2-5
d_call: TRBD2
clone_size: many
v_call: TRBV5-6
cdr3_nt: TGTGCCAGCAGCTTGAGGACTAGCGGGGAAGAGACCCAGTACTTC
cdr3_aa: CASSLRTSGEETQYF

j_call: TRBJ2-5
d_call: TRBD2
clone_size: few
v_call: TRBV20-1
cdr3_nt: TGCAGTGCTAGAGATATCGCGGGAGCTGGAGAGACCCAGTACTTC
cdr3_aa: CSARDIAGAGETQYF

j_call: TRBJ2-7
d_call: .
clone_size: many
v_call: TRBV20-1
cdr3_nt: TGCAGTGCTCGAAAAGGGTCCACCGAGCAGTACTTC
cdr3_aa: CSARKGSTEQYF

j_call: TRBJ2-1
d_call: .
clone_size: .
v_call: TRBV11-1
cdr3_nt: TGTGCCAGCAGCTTAGATTTCGGGGGTAATGAGCAGTTCTTC
cdr3_aa: CASSLDFGGNEQFF

j_call: TRBJ2-5
d_call: .
clone_size: few
v_call: TRBV7-3
cdr3_nt: TGTGCCAGCAGCTTAACGGGAACCCAAGAGACCCAGTACTTC
cdr3_aa: CASSLTGTQETQYF

j_call: TRBJ2-1
d_call: TRBD1
clone_size: many
v_call: TRBV7-2
cdr3_nt: TGTGCCAGCAGCGCGAAAGTCGCGGGACAGGGGGGCAATGAGCAGTTCTTC
cdr3_aa: CASSAKVAGQGGNEQFF

j_call: TRBJ2-7
d_call: TRBD2
clone_size: .
v_call: TRBV5-1
cdr3_nt: TGCGCCAGCGGAATAGCGGGGGCCTACGAGCAGTACTTC
cdr3_aa: CASGIAGAYEQYF

j_call: TRBJ1-6
d_call: .
clone_size: .
v_call: TRBV6-2/TRBV6-3
cdr3_nt: TGTGCCAGCTCATCCAAGAAAGGACCGGGAGCAAATTCACCCCTCCACTTT
cdr3_aa: CASSSKKGPGANSPLHF

j_call: TRBJ1-1
d_call: .
clone_size: many
v_call: TRBV7-9
cdr3_nt: TGTGCCAGCAGCGAGGACAGTGGGGACACTGAAGCTTTCTTT
cdr3_aa: CASSEDSGDTEAFF

j_call: TRBJ1-4
d_call: .
clone_size: .
v_call: TRBV20-1
cdr3_nt: TGCAGTGCTATCGGGGGGGGAACTAATGAAAAACTGTTTTTT
cdr3_aa: CSAIGGGTNEKLFF

j_call: TRBJ2-2
d_call: .
clone_size: .
v_call: TRBV20-1
cdr3_nt: TGCAGTGCTGCCGGGACATTCATTTCCGGGGAGCTGTTTTTT
cdr3_aa: CSAAGTFISGELFF

j_call: TRBJ1-1
d_call: .
clone_size: many
v_call: TRBV7-8
cdr3_nt: TGTGCCAGCAGCCCAGAGGGACGGCGGGGGAACACTGAAGCTTTCTTT
cdr3_aa: CASSPEGRRGNTEAFF

j_call: TRBJ2-2
d_call: .
clone_size: few
v_call: TRBV29-1
cdr3_nt: TGCAGCGGGGGGTTCGCGAACACCGGGGAGCTGTTTTTT
cdr3_aa: CSGGFANTGELFF

j_call: TRBJ1-1
d_call: .
clone_size: .
v_call: TRBV4-1
cdr3_nt: TGCGCCAGCAGCCAATATCTGCGCGGGAACACTGAAGCTTTCTTT
cdr3_aa: CASSQYLRGNTEAFF

j_call: TRBJ1-3
d_call: .
clone_size: few
v_call: TRBV3-1
cdr3_nt: TGTGCCAGCAGCCCACTGGCCGGGACTTCTGGAAACACCATATATTTT
cdr3_aa: CASSPLAGTSGNTIYF

j_call: TRBJ2-3
d_call: TRBD2
clone_size: few
v_call: TRBV20-1
cdr3_nt: TGCAGTGCTAGAGATCCCCAGCAGCCAGCGGGGGTCTCAGATACGCAGTATTTT
cdr3_aa: CSARDPQQPAGVSDTQYF

j_call: TRBJ1-2
d_call: .
clone_size: few
v_call: TRBV6-1
cdr3_nt: TGTGCCAGCAGATCCCCACACCACTATGGCTACACCTTC
cdr3_aa: CASRSPHHYGYTF

j_call: TRBJ2-2
d_call: TRBD2
clone_size: many
v_call: TRBV27
cdr3_nt: TGTGCCAGCAGTTTAATTGGGCTAGCGGATTCGGGGCTGTTTTTT
cdr3_aa: CASSLIGLADSGLFF

j_call: TRBJ1-1
d_call: .
clone_size: many
v_call: TRBV4-3
cdr3_nt: TGCGCCAGCAGCCTACAAGCGAAGGAGTACTCCGAAGCTTTCTTT
cdr3_aa: CASSLQAKEYSEAFF

j_call: TRBJ1-1
d_call: TRBD1
clone_size: many
v_call: TRBV6-1
cdr3_nt: TGTGCCAGCAGTACAGGGGGAGGGACTGAAGCTTTCTTT
cdr3_aa: CASSTGGGTEAFF

j_call: TRBJ2-3
d_call: TRBD2
clone_size: few
v_call: TRBV7-2
cdr3_nt: TGTGCCAGCAGCTTAGTGCGGGGGGGGCCAAATACGCAGTATTTT
cdr3_aa: CASSLVRGGPNTQYF

j_call: TRBJ1-1
d_call: .
clone_size: many
v_call: TRBV29-1
cdr3_nt: TGCAGCGCCAGGGTCCAGAACACTGAAGCTTTCTTT
cdr3_aa: CSARVQNTEAFF

j_call: TRBJ1-1
d_call: .
clone_size: many
v_call: TRBV6-5
cdr3_nt: TGTGCCAGCAGTTGGGGAGGGGGCACTGAAGCTTTCTTT
cdr3_aa: CASSWGGGTEAFF

j_call: TRBJ1-4
d_call: .
clone_size: few
v_call: TRBV7-2
cdr3_nt: TGTGCCAGCAGCTTAACGGGAAGGGGAGGCGAAAAACTGTTTTTT
cdr3_aa: CASSLTGRGGEKLFF

j_call: TRBJ1-2
d_call: .
clone_size: .
v_call: TRBV27
cdr3_nt: TGTGCCAGCAGTCGAGGGCCCCAAAATACCAGGGGTGGCTACACCTTC
cdr3_aa: CASSRGPQNTRGGYTF

j_call: TRBJ1-4
d_call: .
clone_size: many
v_call: TRBV19
cdr3_nt: TGTGCCAGTAGTACCATGACAGGCGTTAATGAAAAACTGTTTTTT
cdr3_aa: CASSTMTGVNEKLFF

j_call: TRBJ2-1
d_call: .
clone_size: few
v_call: TRBV30
cdr3_nt: TGTGCCTGGAGTCTCCAGACCGGGAACTACTACAATGAGCAGTTCTTC
cdr3_aa: CAWSLQTGNYYNEQFF